A single sample is the source of the 3 T cell receptor beta chains below, sequenced in a study of blood T cell repertoires in COVID-19. The repertoire was sequenced with immunoSEQ multiplex PCR; TCRdb's copy has only in-frame clones and lacks some. Seen here are a few hundred thousand clones, 92% observed once, and the top ten hold around a sixth. Specimen: PBMCs or T cells enriched from blood (not recorded which). These receptors originate from a woman aged 25-40 years who had recovered from COVID-19.

The chain couples TRBV6-5 to TRBJ2-5; the match to TRBD1 covers 8 bases. The germline V gene encodes CDR1 MNHEY and CDR2 SVGAGI. J gave up 6 bases and V 6 bases, and 6 bases lay outside the gene matches. The CDR3 is 13 amino acids. The CDR3 nucleotides read TGTGCCAGCAGCTCGGACAGGGAACAGACCCAGTACTTC. It is translated as CASSSDREQTQYF.

The genes are TRBV11-3 and TRBJ2-7, with D hard to call. Trimming took off 4 bases at V and 0 bases at J, with 13 bases between the two ends. The CDR3 covers 15 residues. Germline V gives CDR1 SGHNT, CDR2 YENEEA. The CDR3 region has the DNA TGTGCCAGCAGCTCCTTAGCCTTCCCCTCCTACGAGCAGTACTTC. The encoded protein is CASSSLAFPSYEQYF.

The chain combines TRBV4-2 with TRBJ1-6, with D perhaps TRBD1 (5 bases). CDR1 and CDR2 from the germline V gene are LGHNA and YNFKEQ. The CDR3 is 19 residues long. V dropped 0 bases and J dropped 0 bases, with 15 bases sitting between them. Here the CDR3 reads CASSQETDYRSSYNSPLHF. The CDR3 nucleotides are TGTGCCAGCAGCCAAGAGACAGATTATAGGAGCTCCTATAATTCACCCCTCCACTTT.